This entry lists 31 T cell receptor beta chains sequenced from one sample in a study of tissue T cells after allogeneic stem cell transplantation. The repertoire was sequenced with immunoSEQ multiplex PCR; TCRdb's copy has only in-frame clones and lacks some. The table lists over 2,500 clones, 50% to 65% of them singletons. Steroid-refractory graft-versus-host disease after allogeneic hematopoietic cell transplant qualified adults for prospective research-autopsy enrollment. Specimen: duodenal tissue, collected at autopsy. All receptors come from a male patient of 60 years or more with steroid-refractory graft-versus-host disease after an allogeneic stem cell transplant. Some T cells may trace back to the graft donor.

This chain joins TRBV6-2 or TRBV6-3 and TRBJ2-7, with D possibly TRBD1 on 6 matching bases. Trimming stripped 2 bases from V and 5 bases from J, with 16 bases between. Germline V gene data show CDR1 as MNHEY and CDR2 as SVGEGT. The length of the CDR3 is 15 residues. The CDR3 reads CASSYDTGKVDEQYF. Here the CDR3 DNA reads TGTGCCAGCAGTTACGATACAGGGAAGGTTGACGAGCAGTACTTC.

The chain employs TRBV14 and TRBJ2-2, with 7 bases lining up with TRBD2. After removal of 6 bases from V and 6 bases from J, the junction contained 7 bases not matched to a gene. The CDR3 runs to 14 residues. Germline CDR1 reads SGHDN; CDR2 reads FVKESK. The CDR3 reads CASRGDYYSGELFF. CDR3 DNA sequence: TGTGCCAGCAGGGGGGACTACTACTCCGGGGAGCTGTTTTTT.

This chain links TRBV5-1 with TRBJ1-2, with D perhaps matching TRBD1 (5 bases). The CDR3 contains 13 residues. Trimming removed 4 bases at V and 3 bases at J, with 10 bases between. Germline CDR1 is SGHRS and CDR2 is YFSETQ. The DNA of the CDR3 is TGCGCCAGCAGCCGGAGGGGCGACTATGGCTACACCTTC. Its translation is CASSRRGDYGYTF.

J is TRBJ2-1 and V is TRBV4-1; weak D call: TRBD2 (6 bases). Germline V lookup: CDR1 MGHRA, CDR2 YSYEKL. The CDR3 covers 14 residues. V lost 4 bases, J lost 6 bases, and 13 bases lay in between. The CDR3 here is CASSLTAGFNEQFF. CDR3 DNA: TGCGCCAGCAGCCTAACAGCGGGTTTCAATGAGCAGTTCTTC.

This chain uses TRBV7-2 with TRBJ2-2, with D unresolved. Trimming shortened V by 7 bases and J by 4 bases, and 13 bases separated the two germline ends. The CDR3 has 14 residues. The germline V gene encodes CDR1 SGHTA and CDR2 FQGNSA. The CDR3 DNA reads TGTGCCAGCACACCCCACCTGGGCACCGGGGAGCTGTTTTTT. It encodes CASTPHLGTGELFF.

The chain combines TRBV10-3 with TRBJ2-7; no clear D gene. CDR1 ENHRY and CDR2 SYGVKD come from the germline V gene. V lost 0 bases to trimming and J lost 0 bases, with 12 bases between them. The CDR3 runs 16 residues. CDR3 DNA sequence: TGTGCCATCAGTGAGTCGAGACGGCGGAACTCCTACGAGCAGTACTTC. It encodes CAISESRRRNSYEQYF.

The V call is TRBV3-1 (or the pseudogene TRBV3-2), the J call TRBJ2-1; D might be TRBD2 (5 bases). Trimming removed 0 bases at V and 5 bases at J, with 11 bases between. CDR3 size: 15 residues. Germline CDR1 reads LGHDT; CDR2 reads YNNKEL (reference sequence). The CDR3: CASSQEWETNNEQFF. In nucleotides, the CDR3 is TGTGCCAGCAGCCAAGAATGGGAGACGAACAATGAGCAGTTCTTC.

Sample share makes this clone large (0.1 to 1%). The chain joins TRBV5-6 to TRBJ2-3; 8 bases map to TRBD1. This CDR3 is built from 17 residues. CDR1 and CDR2 from the germline V gene are SGHDT and YYEEEE. J lost 4 bases, V lost 2 bases, and 12 bases had no gene match. CDR3 nucleotide sequence: TGTGCCAGCAGCTTCTTCTTCGGACAGGGAAGCGCAGATACGCAGTATTTT. It translates to CASSFFFGQGSADTQYF.

The chain has TRBV7-9 and TRBJ2-7; possible D gene TRBD1, 7 bases. CDR3 length equals 13 residues. V lost 4 bases, J lost 1 base, and 8 bases lay in between. CDR1 and CDR2 from the germline V gene are SEHNR and FQNEAQ (reference sequence). CDR3: CASSSGGSYEQYF. The DNA for the CDR3 is TGTGCCAGCAGCTCAGGGGGGTCCTACGAGCAGTACTTC.

This clone has just a few counts. The V call is TRBV7-9, the J call TRBJ2-7, with D perhaps TRBD1 or TRBD2 (5 bases each). Trimming took off 4 bases at V and 2 bases at J, with 18 bases between the two ends. The CDR3 runs to 16 residues. Germline V gene sequence: CDR1 SEHNR, CDR2 FQNEAQ (reference sequence). The CDR3: CASSSEGSQAPYEQYF. CDR3 nucleotide sequence: TGTGCCAGCAGCTCTGAGGGGAGCCAGGCCCCCTACGAGCAGTACTTC.

This chain uses TRBV5-1 with TRBJ1-4; 9 positions match TRBD1. The V segment lost 4 bases and the J segment 8 bases; nucleotides outside the gene matches: 3. CDR3 length: 13 amino acids. Looked up from germline, CDR1 is SGHRS and CDR2 is YFSETQ. The CDR3 DNA sequence: TGCGCCAGCAGCCTAGGACAGGGGGAAAAACTGTTTTTT. Encoded protein: CASSLGQGEKLFF.

CDR3 amino acids: CASSQGLSYTEAFF. CDR3 sequence (DNA): TGTGCCAGCAGCCAAGGGCTAAGTTACACTGAAGCTTTCTTT. The chain employs TRBV3-1 (or the pseudogene TRBV3-2) and TRBJ1-1; D gene unclear. The CDR3 is made up of 14 amino acids. Germline values: CDR1 LGHDT, CDR2 YNNKEL (reference sequence). The V end was cut by 1 base, the J end by 3 bases, with 9 bases between.

Within the sample, this clone is medium-sized (0.01 to 0.1%). The chain combines TRBV4-2 with TRBJ2-1, with unresolved D. Trimming pared 6 bases from V and 5 bases from J, leaving 8 bases between. Germline V gene lookup returns CDR1 LGHNA and CDR2 YNFKEQ. This CDR3 is built from 12 residues. CDR3 coding DNA: TGTGCCAGCAGTCTAACTGACAATGAGCAGTTCTTC. Translation: CASSLTDNEQFF.

In DNA, the CDR3 is TGTGCCAGCAGTTACACGGCGAACACTGAAGCTTTCTTT. The encoded protein is CASSYTANTEAFF. V usage is TRBV6-2 or TRBV6-3 and J usage is TRBJ1-1; no clear D gene. Trimming pared 2 bases from V and 1 base from J, leaving 5 bases between. CDR1 and CDR2 from the germline V gene are MNHEY and SVGEGT. The CDR3 sequence is 13 residues long.

In DNA form, the CDR3 reads TGTGCCAGCGGACCCAGGGGGCCTTACGCTGAAGCTTTCTTT. Its translation: CASGPRGPYAEAFF. The chain couples TRBV5-6 to TRBJ1-1; 8 bases agree with TRBD1. This CDR3 has 14 amino acids. Germline lookup yields CDR1 SGHDT and CDR2 YYEEEE. Losses at the gene ends were 7 bases for V and 6 bases for J; bases not matched to a gene: 11.

A single count supports this clone. The chain employs TRBV7-2 and TRBJ2-3; TRBD1 might be the D (6 bases). Trimming cost V 0 bases and J 6 bases, with 22 bases left between them. Germline lookup yields CDR1 SGHTA and CDR2 FQGNSA. The CDR3 covers 18 residues. CDR3 sequence reads: CASSLAFGVRQAYDTQYF. The CDR3 DNA reads as TGTGCCAGCAGCTTAGCCTTTGGGGTCAGACAGGCATACGATACGCAGTATTTT.

The chain employs TRBV9 and TRBJ1-6; 8 nucleotides match TRBD1. V lost 4 bases and J lost 7; bases outside the gene matches: 7. CDR3 length equals 15 residues. The germline gives CDR1 SGDLS, CDR2 YYNGEE. The chain's CDR3 is CASSTHGTGNSPLHF. DNA of the CDR3: TGTGCCAGCAGCACCCACGGGACAGGAAATTCACCCCTCCACTTT.

J is TRBJ1-1 and V is TRBV7-9; weak D call: TRBD1 (5 bases). This CDR3 has 17 amino acids. V was pared by 5 bases and J by 7 bases, with 26 bases between. The germline V gene encodes CDR1 SEHNR and CDR2 FQNEAQ (reference sequence). DNA of the CDR3: TGTGCCAGCAGCCCTGGTGGGTCATCAGGGCTCTTCAATGAAGCTTTCTTT. Its protein product is CASSPGGSSGLFNEAFF.

The rearrangement joins TRBV7-2 to TRBJ2-5, with D uncertain. V was pared by 1 base and J by 7 bases, with 4 bases between. CDR3 length equals 11 residues. Germline loops: CDR1 SGHTA, CDR2 FQGNSA. CDR3 in amino acids: CASSLVGTQYF. The CDR3 DNA reads TGTGCCAGCAGCTTAGTCGGGACCCAGTACTTC.

The chain joins TRBV5-1 to TRBJ2-7, with 13 bases identical to TRBD2. The CDR3 loop spans 19 amino acids. Germline V lookup: CDR1 SGHRS, CDR2 YFSETQ. The ends lost 0 bases at V and 6 bases at J; junction bases unmatched: 15. The CDR3 region has the DNA TGCGCCAGCAGCTTGGGTTCCTCTATTACGACTAGCGGGGGGATCGAGCAGTACTTC. Protein sequence: CASSLGSSITTSGGIEQYF.

CDR3 protein: CASSQSGLAGELWSQYF. DNA of the CDR3: TGTGCCAGCAGCCAATCGGGACTAGCGGGGGAGCTTTGGTCCCAGTACTTC. V usage is TRBV4-2 and J usage is TRBJ2-5; 14 bases agree with TRBD2. Unmatched junction bases numbered 11, after V lost 2 bases and J lost 9 bases. Germline-derived CDR1 and CDR2 are LGHNA and YNFKEQ. The CDR3 consists of 17 residues.

The chain employs TRBV5-1 and TRBJ2-3; 8 bases match TRBD1. This CDR3 is built from 14 residues. Losses at the gene ends were 4 bases for V and 5 bases for J; bases not matched to a gene: 6. CDR1 SGHRS and CDR2 YFSETQ come from the germline V gene. Written as DNA, the CDR3 is TGCGCCAGCAGCCCGGACAGGGAAGGAGATACGCAGTATTTT. This sequence encodes CASSPDREGDTQYF. The whole variable domain, remainder taken from reference TRBV5-1 and TRBJ2-3, is KAGVTQTPRYLIKTRGQQVTLSCSPISGHRSVSWYQQTPGQGLQFLFEYFSETQRNKGNFPGRFSGRQFSNSRSEMNVSTLELGDSALYLCASSPDREGDTQYFGPGTRLTVL.

The chain recombines TRBV6-2 or TRBV6-3 with TRBJ2-5, with D perhaps matching TRBD2 (6 bases). The CDR3 loop spans 14 amino acids. Germline assignment: CDR1 MNHEY and CDR2 SVGEGT. V was trimmed by 5 bases and J by 5 bases, leaving 15 bases between them. The CDR3 sequence is CASSPLLRGETQYF. CDR3 nucleotide sequence: TGTGCCAGCAGTCCCCTCCTCCGGGGGGAGACCCAGTACTTC.

This rearrangement joins TRBV30 to TRBJ1-1; the D gene is possibly TRBD1 (6 bases). CDR1 and CDR2 (germline): GTSNPN, SVGIG (reference sequence). Trimming stripped 4 bases from V and 4 bases from J, with 13 bases between. This CDR3 region has 13 residues. DNA for the CDR3: TGTGCCTGGACTCAGGGGCAGGGCACTGAAGCTTTCTTT. It codes for CAWTQGQGTEAFF.

This sequence joins TRBV2 and TRBJ2-5; D ambiguous. V gave up 2 bases and J gave up 8 bases, with 3 bases separating them. Germline V CDR1 and CDR2: SNHLY, FYNNEI. CDR3 size: 10 residues. The CDR3 bases are TGTGCCAGCAGTGAAATTACCCAGTACTTC. Its translation: CASSEITQYF.

This chain links TRBV7-3 with TRBJ2-2; D remains ambiguous. With 2 bases removed from V and 4 bases from J, the gap between germline ends came to 11 bases. The CDR3 is 15 residues long. Germline CDR1 SGHTA, CDR2 FQGTGA. Here the CDR3 reads CASSLSDVGTGELFF. Here the CDR3 DNA reads TGTGCCAGCAGCTTATCCGACGTCGGCACCGGGGAGCTGTTTTTT.

The chain carries TRBV11-1 and TRBJ1-1; D might be TRBD1 (5 bases). Trimming stripped 7 bases from V and 3 bases from J, with 12 bases between. Germline V gene lookup returns CDR1 SGHAT and CDR2 FQDESV (reference sequence). The CDR3 runs to 13 residues. CDR3 in amino acids: CASNPGGDTEAFF. Here the CDR3 DNA reads TGTGCCAGCAATCCCGGAGGGGACACTGAAGCTTTCTTT.

This sequence joins TRBV29-1 and TRBJ2-2; possible D gene TRBD1, 5 bases. The ends were cut back, 4 bases at V and 8 bases at J, with 14 bases in the middle. The germline gives CDR1 SQVTM, CDR2 ANQGSEA. The CDR3 totals 13 residues. The CDR3 loop is CSVGLGAGGELFF. DNA of the CDR3: TGCAGCGTTGGATTAGGGGCTGGAGGGGAGCTGTTTTTT.

The chain combines TRBV19 with TRBJ1-6; 8 bases line up with TRBD1. After removal of 3 bases from V and 9 bases from J, the junction contained 7 bases not matched to a gene. CDR3 length: 15 residues. From germline, CDR1 is LNHDA and CDR2 SQIVND (reference sequence). The CDR3 sequence is CASSINPGGRSPLHF. CDR3 nucleotides: TGTGCCAGTAGTATCAACCCAGGGGGCCGTTCACCCCTCCACTTT.

In this sample, this clone turned up once. This chain links TRBV3-1 (or the pseudogene TRBV3-2) with TRBJ2-7; 12 positions agree with TRBD1. The V gene end was trimmed by 3 bases and the J gene end by 2 bases; junction bases not matched to a gene: 5. The CDR3 consists of 16 residues. CDR1 LGHDT and CDR2 YNNKEL come from the germline V gene (reference sequence). The CDR3 DNA sequence: TGTGCCAGCAGCCACTCCGGGACAGGGGGCGCCTACGAGCAGTACTTC. It translates to CASSHSGTGGAYEQYF.

The CDR3 is CASTRRGLNTGELFF. In DNA form, the CDR3 reads TGTGCCAGTACCCGAAGGGGACTGAACACCGGGGAGCTGTTTTTT. The chain links TRBV19 to TRBJ2-2, with a possible D match to TRBD2 (6 bases). The length of the CDR3 is 15 residues. Trimming removed 7 bases at V and 1 base at J, with 13 bases between. Per germline, CDR1 LNHDA and CDR2 SQIVND (reference sequence). The full variable domain, rest sourced from reference TRBV19 and TRBJ2-2, is DGGITQSPKYLFRKEGQNVTLSCEQNLNHDAMYWYRQDPGQGLRLIYYSQIVNDFQKGDIAEGYSVSREKKESFPLTVTSAQKNPTAFYLCASTRRGLNTGELFFGEGSRLTVL.